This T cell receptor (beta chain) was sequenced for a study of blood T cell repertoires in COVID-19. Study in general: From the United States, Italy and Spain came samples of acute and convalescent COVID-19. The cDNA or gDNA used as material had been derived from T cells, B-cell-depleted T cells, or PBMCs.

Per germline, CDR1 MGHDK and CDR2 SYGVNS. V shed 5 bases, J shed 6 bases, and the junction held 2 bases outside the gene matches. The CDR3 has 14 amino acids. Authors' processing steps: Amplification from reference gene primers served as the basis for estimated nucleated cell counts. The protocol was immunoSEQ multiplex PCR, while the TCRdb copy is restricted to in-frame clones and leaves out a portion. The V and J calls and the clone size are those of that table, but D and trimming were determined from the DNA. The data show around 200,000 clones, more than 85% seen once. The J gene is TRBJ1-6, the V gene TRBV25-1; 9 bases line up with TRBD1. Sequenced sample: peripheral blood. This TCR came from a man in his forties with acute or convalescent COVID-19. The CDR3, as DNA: TGTGCCAGCAGTTGGGGACAGGGTAATTCACCCCTCCACTTT. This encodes CASSWGQGNSPLHF.